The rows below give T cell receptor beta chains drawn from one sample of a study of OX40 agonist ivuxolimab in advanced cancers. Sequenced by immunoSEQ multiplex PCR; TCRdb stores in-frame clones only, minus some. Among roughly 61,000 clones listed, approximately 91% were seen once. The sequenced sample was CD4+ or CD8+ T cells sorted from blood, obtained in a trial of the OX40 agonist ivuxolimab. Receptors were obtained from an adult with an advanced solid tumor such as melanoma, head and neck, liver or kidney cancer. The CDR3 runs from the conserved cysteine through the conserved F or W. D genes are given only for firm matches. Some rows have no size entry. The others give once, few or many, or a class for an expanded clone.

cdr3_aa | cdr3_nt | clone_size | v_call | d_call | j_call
CASSQVPPAGLGTDTQYF | TGCGCCAGCAGCCAGGTCCCGCCAGCGGGGTTAGGCACAGATACGCAGTATTTT | NA | TRBV4-1 | TRBD2 | TRBJ2-3
CASSPRQGPMNTEAFF | TGTGCCAGCAGCCCGCGACAGGGGCCAATGAACACTGAAGCTTTCTTT | NA | TRBV14 | TRBD1 | TRBJ1-1
CASSKPGQVEETQYF | TGTGCCAGCAGTAAACCGGGACAGGTCGAAGAGACCCAGTACTTC | NA | TRBV2 | TRBD1 | TRBJ2-5
CASSQDSPQGYSNQPQHF | TGTGCCAGCAGCCAGGACAGCCCCCAGGGATATAGCAATCAGCCCCAGCATTTT | NA | TRBV27 | NA | TRBJ1-5
CASSFFQKNQPQHF | TGTGCCAGCAGTTTTTTCCAGAAGAATCAGCCCCAGCATTTT | NA | TRBV28 | NA | TRBJ1-5
CASSDEGEANYGYTF | TGTGCCAGCAGCGACGAGGGGGAAGCTAACTATGGCTACACCTTC | NA | TRBV5-5 | NA | TRBJ1-2
CASSKRGVGELFF | TGTGCCAGCAGCAAACGGGGGGTTGGGGAGCTGTTTTTT | once | TRBV13 | TRBD2 | TRBJ2-2
CASSSTQGSPYNEQFF | TGTGCCAGCAGCTCGACACAGGGGAGTCCCTACAATGAGCAGTTCTTC | NA | TRBV5-5 | TRBD1 | TRBJ2-1
CASSVTPSSYNEQFF | TGTGCCAGCAGTGTGACGCCGAGCTCCTACAATGAGCAGTTCTTC | NA | TRBV2 | NA | TRBJ2-1
CASSGTSYEQYF | TGTGCCAGCAGCGGGACATCCTACGAGCAGTACTTC | once | TRBV2 | NA | TRBJ2-7
CASSLQGSGNTIYF | TGTGCCAGCAGCCTACAGGGCTCTGGAAACACCATATATTTT | NA | TRBV13 | NA | TRBJ1-3
CASSQDGEQAYEQYF | TGCGCCAGCAGCCAAGATGGGGAGCAGGCCTACGAGCAGTACTTC | NA | TRBV4-1 | NA | TRBJ2-7